This entry concerns a single T cell receptor beta chain. What it binds is not known. Produced via immunoSEQ multiplex PCR; TCRdb's table is partial and in-frame only. The sample gives some 170,000 clones, about nine tenths of which show up once; roughly 4% is in the top ten. This specimen comes from a study of T cell responses to AZD1222 COVID-19 vaccine. Study findings and constraints: Sampling that yielded the repertoires occurred only after the peak T cell response. Reportedly, nearly half the spike-specific TCRs target unmutated variant regions.

The material sequenced was peripheral blood, taken 28 days after the second dose of the MenACWY control vaccine. The source of this sequence is an adult who received the MenACWY meningococcal vaccine as a control.

For the CDR3, the DNA is TGCGCCAGCAGCCCCGATCCGCTCCGCAATGAGCAGTTCTTC. Its translation is CASSPDPLRNEQFF. The chain is built from TRBV4-1 and TRBJ2-1; D ambiguous. This CDR3 is 14 amino acids long. Germline V gene lookup returns CDR1 MGHRA and CDR2 YSYEKL. V lost 4 bases and J lost 6, with 13 bases in between.